The rows below give T cell receptor beta chains drawn from one sample of a study of human T cells and chemical hapten exposure. TCRdb called the RACE reads again in MiXCR, with one record for every CDR3 protein. The sample includes 300,000 to 400,000 distinct CDR3 sequences, around 7% of them seen just once. The source material was whole blood, sampled in connection with sensitization to the hapten diphenylcyclopropenone (DPC). These receptor sequences come from a woman under 30 with alopecia areata. Some clones in this sample may be carry-over from other donors' samples. Both conserved end residues are part of each CDR3. The order of the fields is clone size, D gene, V gene, J gene, CDR3 protein, CDR3 DNA. A D gene is named only where the DNA matches it firmly. Clone sizes are given selectively: once, few, many, or a class where the clone is expanded.

>many|.|TRBV12-3/TRBV12-4|TRBJ2-7
CASSFGGYEQYF
TGTGCCAGCAGCTTCGGGGGATACGAGCAGTACTTC
>many|.|TRBV2|TRBJ2-7
CASSLQDQRAYEQYF
TGTGCCAGCAGTCTTCAGGACCAGAGAGCCTACGAGCAGTACTTC
>.|.|TRBV27|TRBJ1-4
CASSLQATNEKLFF
TGTGCCAGCAGTCTTCAGGCAACTAATGAAAAACTGTTTTTT
>few|.|TRBV18|TRBJ2-3
CASSRGYGTGIEDTQYF
TGTGCCAGCTCACGGGGCTACGGGACGGGCATAGAAGATACGCAGTATTTT
>few|.|TRBV2|TRBJ1-5
CASSDAGRNQPQHF
TGTGCCAGCAGTGACGCAGGGCGCAATCAGCCCCAGCATTTT
>few|.|TRBV19|TRBJ1-5
CASSMTMVGTKPQHF
TGTGCCAGTAGTATGACGATGGTGGGGACGAAGCCCCAGCATTTT
>few|TRBD1|TRBV4-3|TRBJ2-7
CASSLTGGVEQYF
TGCGCCAGCAGCCTTACAGGGGGCGTCGAGCAGTACTTC
>few|.|TRBV7-9|TRBJ2-7
CASRPRQPSYEQYF
TGTGCCAGCAGACCTAGACAGCCGAGCTACGAGCAGTACTTC
>many|.|TRBV15|TRBJ2-2
CATSRGGEDTGELFF
TGTGCCACCAGCAGAGGCGGGGAGGACACCGGGGAGCTGTTTTTT
>many|TRBD2|TRBV5-1|TRBJ2-5
CASSLGLAAGQETQYF
TGCGCCAGCAGCTTGGGACTAGCAGCGGGGCAAGAGACCCAGTACTTC
>few|.|TRBV12-5|TRBJ1-1
CASGFVAWGGGTEAFF
TGTGCTAGTGGTTTCGTCGCGTGGGGGGGCGGAACTGAAGCTTTCTTT
>.|.|TRBV5-1|TRBJ1-1
CASSLQQNTEAFF
TGCGCCAGCAGCTTGCAGCAGAACACTGAAGCTTTCTTT
>.|.|TRBV24-1|TRBJ2-2
CATSEAQTGELFF
TGTGCCACCAGTGAGGCACAAACCGGGGAGCTGTTTTTT
>.|TRBD2|TRBV7-2|TRBJ2-5
CASSSQRGLGETQYF
TGTGCCAGCAGCTCCCAGCGGGGACTGGGGGAGACCCAGTACTTC
>.|.|TRBV6-1|TRBJ1-3
CASSGQPGNTIYF
TGTGCCAGCAGTGGTCAGCCTGGAAACACCATATATTTT
>.|.|TRBV5-4|TRBJ1-1
CASSLPDRGGNTEAFF
TGTGCCAGCAGCTTGCCCGATCGGGGAGGAAACACTGAAGCTTTCTTT
>.|TRBD2|TRBV28|TRBJ2-1
CASPPSGGAFHEQFF
TGTGCCAGCCCTCCTAGCGGGGGGGCGTTCCATGAGCAGTTCTTC
>few|TRBD1|TRBV9|TRBJ2-7
CASSGQGTSEQYF
TGTGCCAGCAGCGGACAGGGAACGAGCGAGCAGTACTTC
>few|.|TRBV11-3|TRBJ2-1
CASSHSEVNEQFF
TGTGCCAGCAGCCATAGTGAGGTTAATGAGCAGTTCTTC
>many|.|TRBV14|TRBJ2-2
CASSQGRNTGELFF
TGTGCCAGCAGCCAAGGCCGGAACACCGGGGAGCTGTTTTTT
>many|TRBD1|TRBV20-1|TRBJ1-5
CSAWDREGNQPQHF
TGCAGTGCCTGGGACAGAGAGGGCAATCAGCCCCAGCATTTT
>few|.|TRBV28|TRBJ1-4
CASRASGTAEKLFF
TGTGCCAGCAGGGCTAGCGGTACGGCTGAAAAACTGTTTTTT
>.|TRBD2|TRBV25-1|TRBJ2-3
CASSEASGVAAQYF
TGTGCCAGCAGTGAGGCTAGCGGGGTAGCGGCGCAGTATTTT
>few|.|TRBV12-3/TRBV12-4|TRBJ1-2
CASTNLLFPISTSARYGYTF
TGTGCCAGCACCAATCTGCTCTTTCCCATATCAACCTCCGCTCGCTATGGCTACACCTTC